These T cell receptor beta chains were read from a single sample in a study of blood T cell repertoires in COVID-19. Sequenced by immunoSEQ multiplex PCR; TCRdb stores in-frame clones only, minus some. The top ten hold less than 5% of the sample, which has some 99,000 clones, around 82% seen once. Sequencing used peripheral blood. All receptors derive from a human donor in a cohort sampled during active or convalescent COVID-19. Both conserved end residues are part of each CDR3. D genes are given only for firm matches. Only some rows state a clone size, as once, few, many or a class for expanded clones.

j_call v_call clone_size d_call cdr3_aa cdr3_nt
TRBJ2-1 TRBV18 - - CASSPLNEQFF TGTGCCAGCTCACCACTAAATGAGCAGTTCTTC
TRBJ1-1 TRBV18 - TRBD1 CASSPGTGSSEAFF TGTGCCAGCTCACCAGGGACAGGTTCCTCTGAAGCTTTCTTT
TRBJ2-7 TRBV21-1 - - CASSMGLAGYEQYF TGTGCCAGCAGCATGGGACTAGCGGGATACGAGCAGTACTTC
TRBJ1-3 TRBV19 once TRBD1 CARPDRVAGNTIYF TGTGCCAGGCCGGACAGGGTAGCTGGAAACACCATATATTTT
TRBJ1-2 TRBV21-1 once - CASSKRQPPIPHYGYTF TGTGCCAGCAGCAAGAGGCAACCACCTATCCCCCACTATGGCTACACCTTC
TRBJ2-5 TRBV3-1/TRBV3-2 - - CASSPQGGKLQETQYF TGTGCCAGCAGCCCCCAGGGTGGAAAACTCCAAGAGACCCAGTACTTC
TRBJ2-1 TRBV6-2/TRBV6-3 - TRBD2 CASSLGLGEQFF TGTGCCAGCAGTCTAGGACTAGGTGAGCAGTTCTTC
TRBJ2-7 TRBV4-1 - TRBD1 CASSPSFGTVTYEQYF TGCGCCAGCAGCCCTTCCTTCGGGACAGTGACTTACGAGCAGTACTTC
TRBJ1-4 TRBV5-1 - - CASSLSGTNEKLFF TGCGCCAGCAGCTTGTCCGGAACTAATGAAAAACTGTTTTTT
TRBJ2-2 TRBV7-9 few - CASSRDTNTGELFF TGTGCCAGCAGCCGGGACACCAACACCGGGGAGCTGTTTTTT
TRBJ1-1 TRBV27 - - CASSLSRTASNTEAFF TGTGCCAGCAGTTTATCCCGGACAGCCTCGAACACTGAAGCTTTCTTT
TRBJ1-3 TRBV7-2 - TRBD1 CASSPRTGLSGNTIYF TGTGCCAGCAGCCCTAGGACAGGGCTCTCTGGAAACACCATATATTTT
TRBJ1-5 TRBV18 - - CASSPGQNQPQHF TGTGCCAGCTCACCAGGACAGAATCAGCCCCAGCATTTT
TRBJ2-1 TRBV7-8 - - CASSPGRNEQFF TGTGCCAGCAGCCCAGGGAGGAATGAGCAGTTCTTC
TRBJ1-4 TRBV4-2 - - CASSQEGSGRQKLFF TGTGCCAGCAGCCAAGAAGGTTCGGGGAGGCAAAAACTGTTTTTT
TRBJ2-7 TRBV5-1 few - CASSPGRDRDRSYEQYF TGCGCCAGCAGCCCCGGGAGGGACAGGGATCGCTCCTACGAGCAGTACTTC
TRBJ2-5 TRBV29-1 once - CSVGAGKQETQYF TGCAGCGTTGGGGCAGGGAAACAAGAGACCCAGTACTTC
TRBJ2-3 TRBV5-4 - TRBD2 CASSLRLAGRSDTQYF TGTGCCAGCAGCCTCAGACTAGCGGGGAGGTCGGATACGCAGTATTTT
TRBJ1-1 TRBV3-1/TRBV3-2 - TRBD1 CASSARDRGVGGSEAFF TGTGCCAGCAGCGCCCGGGACAGGGGAGTTGGCGGGTCTGAAGCTTTCTTT
TRBJ2-2 TRBV7-9 - - CASSLRDTYTGELFF TGTGCCAGCAGCCTCCGGGACACTTACACCGGGGAGCTGTTTTTT
TRBJ2-7 TRBV19 - - CASSIVGSGEYEQYF TGTGCCAGTAGTATAGTAGGATCCGGGGAGTACGAGCAGTACTTC
TRBJ2-1 TRBV5-8 - TRBD2 CASSGTSGGSPEQFF TGTGCCAGCAGCGGGACTAGCGGGGGGAGTCCTGAGCAGTTCTTC
TRBJ1-4 TRBV7-9 - TRBD1 CASSHRGEKLFF TGTGCCAGCAGTCACAGGGGTGAAAAACTGTTTTTT
TRBJ1-5 TRBV6-5 few TRBD1 CASSYTGQANQPQHF TGTGCCAGCAGTTACACGGGACAGGCCAATCAGCCCCAGCATTTT
TRBJ2-7 TRBV4-1 - TRBD2 CASSQGLAGIEQYF TGCGCCAGCAGCCAGGGACTAGCGGGGATCGAGCAGTACTTC
TRBJ2-2 TRBV4-3 - TRBD2 CASSQDGRLADTGELFF TGCGCCAGCAGCCAAGATGGGAGACTAGCCGACACCGGGGAGCTGTTTTTT
TRBJ2-1 TRBV5-5 - TRBD2 CASSLTTSGYNEQFF TGTGCCAGCAGCTTGACAACTAGCGGGTACAATGAGCAGTTCTTC
TRBJ1-1 TRBV27 - - CASSFFMNTEAFF TGTGCCAGCAGTTTCTTTATGAACACTGAAGCTTTCTTT
TRBJ2-7 TRBV7-6 - TRBD1 CASSSQRTGSSYEQYF TGTGCCAGCAGCTCTCAAAGGACAGGTAGCTCCTACGAGCAGTACTTC
TRBJ1-5 TRBV12-3/TRBV12-4 - - CASSWEGLPPQHF TGTGCCAGCAGTTGGGAAGGACTTCCGCCCCAGCATTTT